What follows is one TCR beta chain and its context. It lacks a known antigen. Per-base qualities were not stored, and no clone one base away is much larger. This entry belongs to a study of OX40 agonist ivuxolimab in advanced cancers. In the study overall: Ivuxolimab was an agonistic, fully human IgG2 monoclonal antibody directed against OX40 (CD134), a costimulatory receptor. The point of sequencing TCRbeta in the periphery was to test whether ivuxolimab changed TCR sequence diversity and drove clonal T-cell expansion. Among the approximately 54 dose-escalation patients, around 19 had hepatocellular carcinoma, 15 or so melanoma, 9 renal cell carcinoma and 9 head and neck cancer. Intravenous ivuxolimab was administered to patients every 2 weeks at six dose levels: 0.01, 0.1, 0.3, 1.5, 3 and 10 mg/kg. In the dose-escalation cohort, 82.7% of patients were male, and the mean age was approximately 60 years, with a range of roughly 23 to 85. Partial responses occurred in three dose-escalation patients: two with cutaneous melanoma and one with hepatocellular carcinoma. Patients were allowed to have had prior anti-PD-1, anti-PD-L1 or anti-CTLA-4 therapy, and more than 35% of the dose-escalation patients had been treated with checkpoint inhibitors. The paper covers the monotherapy dose-escalation part of the phase I ivuxolimab trial, which included N of about 56 patients. The study at large found these results: At doses of 0.1 to 3.0 mg/kg, clonal expansion of both CD4+ and CD8+ T cells in blood was seen between baseline and week 6. After ivuxolimab, CD8+ T cells had more expanded clones than CD4+ T cells on average. The antigen specificity of the peripheral T cells that underwent clonal expansion was not determined. In partial responders in the 0.1-3.0 mg/kg groups, normalized peripheral clonal expansion was found to be among the lowest, especially among CD8+ T cells. Low levels of normalized T-cell clonal expansion were also seen in some patients who did not respond.

To sequence the TCRbeta CDR3 region, genomic DNA was isolated from the sorted cells. The immunoSEQ Assay was used to sequence the TCRbeta CDR3 regions. TCRdb carries this immuneACCESS record with in-frame sequences only. Its versions omit some clonotypes, under half of them owing to an unresolved V gene in the studies checked, with the rest unexplained. Here the sample has tens of thousands of clones; 87% occur a single time. The ten biggest clones cover more than 0.55% of the sample. Patients with a history of autoimmune disease or receiving systemic immunosuppression were excluded from the trial. Peripheral blood for TCR sequencing was collected from all dose cohorts at baseline, on cycle 4 day 1, and on cycle 7 day 1. The samples were taken from a phase I, first-in-human, multicenter, open-label dose-escalation trial of ivuxolimab. Adults with locally advanced or metastatic melanoma, renal cell, hepatocellular, or head and neck squamous cell carcinoma were enrolled in the trial. Before TCR sequencing, CD4+ T cells and CD8+ T cells from peripheral blood were sorted into separate populations.

CDR3 length: 14 amino acids, cysteine to phenylalanine. This entry keeps only the CDR3 DNA: 42 bases, framed from base 1. V is clipped by 4 bases and J by 7 bases, and the sequence between their germline boundaries is 20 bases long. For CDR1 and CDR2, the germline V gene lists SQVTM and ANQGSEA. The sample in question was CD4+ or CD8+ T cells sorted from blood, obtained in a trial of the OX40 agonist ivuxolimab. The sequence was obtained from an adult with an advanced solid tumor such as melanoma, head and neck, liver or kidney cancer. The chain couples TRBV29-1 to TRBJ2-7; the D segment could be TRBD2, given 7 matching bases. For the CDR3, the sequence is CSVVLFRGAREQYF. In nucleotides, the sequence is TGCAGCGTTGTCCTATTCCGGGGGGCACGGGAGCAGTACTTC.